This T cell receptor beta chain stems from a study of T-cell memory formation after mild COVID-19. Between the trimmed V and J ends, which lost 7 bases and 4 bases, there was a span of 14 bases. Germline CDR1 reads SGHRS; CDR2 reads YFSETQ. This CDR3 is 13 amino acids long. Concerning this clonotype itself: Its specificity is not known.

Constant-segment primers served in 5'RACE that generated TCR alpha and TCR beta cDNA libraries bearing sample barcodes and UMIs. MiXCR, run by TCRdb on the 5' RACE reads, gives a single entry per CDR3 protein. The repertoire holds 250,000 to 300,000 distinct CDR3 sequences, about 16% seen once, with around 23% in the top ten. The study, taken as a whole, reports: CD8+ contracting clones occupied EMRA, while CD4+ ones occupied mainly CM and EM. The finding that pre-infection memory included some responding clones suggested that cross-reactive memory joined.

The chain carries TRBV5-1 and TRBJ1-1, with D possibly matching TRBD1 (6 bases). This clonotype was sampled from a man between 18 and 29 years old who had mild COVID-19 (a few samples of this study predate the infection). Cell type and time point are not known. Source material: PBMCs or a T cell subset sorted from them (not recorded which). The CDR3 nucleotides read TGCGCCAGCGCCCAGGGGAGTTTCACTGAAGCTTTCTTT. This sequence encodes CASAQGSFTEAFF.